The 2 T cell receptor beta chains below all came from one sample that was sequenced in a study of blood T cell repertoires in COVID-19 (dated by TCRdb to the early 2020s). Library generation was performed with the immunoSEQ multiplex PCR assay. TCRdb's version of the immuneACCESS table is confined to in-frame rearrangements and falls short of the full clone set. An unresolved V gene accounts for under half of the shortfall where checked; the remainder is of unknown origin. In this sample the table shows approximately 230,000 clones, around nine tenths of which occur a single time. 1.3% to 1.5% of the sample goes to the ten largest clones. The specimen sequenced was peripheral blood. The source of these receptors is a man at least 80 years old with acute or convalescent COVID-19.

This chain links TRBV6-5 with TRBJ2-7; 11 positions agree with TRBD1. The trim removed 5 bases at V and 2 bases at J, leaving 2 bases unmatched. Germline assignment: CDR1 MNHEY and CDR2 SVGAGI. The CDR3 is 14 amino acids. CDR3 nucleotides: TGTGCCAGCAGTCGGGACAGGGGGACCTACGAGCAGTACTTC. It translates to CASSRDRGTYEQYF.

The chain recombines TRBV7-6 with TRBJ1-1; D gene uncertain. V was pared by 4 bases and J by 6 bases, with 18 bases between. The germline V gene encodes CDR1 SGHVS and CDR2 FNYEAQ. The CDR3 loop spans 15 amino acids. The DNA for the CDR3 is TGTGCCAGCAGCTCCGGAGGCGGGTTGCTCTCTGAAGCTTTCTTT. It yields the protein CASSSGGGLLSEAFF.